This record looks at one T cell receptor beta chain sequence and its context. The ends were cut back, 0 bases at V and 7 bases at J, with 10 bases in the middle. Germline V gene data show CDR1 as SGHRS and CDR2 as YFSETQ. This CDR3 is 13 amino acids long. The data belong to a study of blood T cell repertoires in COVID-19. Generated by immunoSEQ multiplex PCR, the TCRdb table keeps only in-frame clones and is missing some. The sample shows 140,000 or so clones, 85% of them seen only once. Sequencing used PBMCs or T cells enriched from blood (not recorded which). The clonotype originates from a woman aged 40 to 50 who had recovered from COVID-19. This rearrangement joins TRBV5-1 to TRBJ1-1; D not certain. The CDR3 sequence is CASSLDGVSEAFF. The CDR3 DNA is TGCGCCAGCAGCTTGGATGGTGTGAGTGAAGCTTTCTTT.